A selection of T cell receptor beta chains follows, all from one sample in a study of metastatic and nonmetastatic thyroid tumors. TCRdb ran MiXCR on the PCR reads. The data hold tens of thousands of clones, with about a sixth observed a single time. The sequenced material came from blood. All receptors come from a female donor with papillary thyroid cancer or a benign thyroid nodule (not recorded which). Some clones in this sample may be carry-over from other donors' samples. The CDR3 runs from the conserved cysteine through the conserved F or W. D genes are given only for firm matches. The size entry is marked missing in some rows and otherwise reads once, few, many or a size class.

NA	TRBJ1-2	TRBD1	TRBV18	TGTGCCAGCTCACCCGGGACAGGGGCAGGCTACACCTTC	CASSPGTGAGYTF
many	TRBJ1-6	NA	TRBV6-1	TGTGCCAGCCACGGCATCTATAATTCACCCCTCCACTTT	CASHGIYNSPLHF
NA	TRBJ1-2	NA	TRBV11-2	TGTGCCAGCAGCTTATTTGCCGGGGCAGGGGATGGCTACACCTTC	CASSLFAGAGDGYTF
many	TRBJ1-2	NA	TRBV7-3	TGTGCCAGCAGCTTAGAGGGGACCAATCCGGGCATCCGTCTCACCTTC	CASSLEGTNPGIRLTF
many	TRBJ2-7	NA	TRBV28	TGTGCCAGCAGTCGAGACAGAGGGGCCTACGAGCAGTACTTC	CASSRDRGAYEQYF
many	TRBJ1-3	TRBD1	TRBV20-1	TGCAGTGCCGGACAGGGGTCTGGAAACACCATATATTTT	CSAGQGSGNTIYF
few	TRBJ2-1	NA	TRBV15	TGTGCCACCAGCAGAGACGCGGGTGGTTCGGCGAATGAGCAGTTCTTC	CATSRDAGGSANEQFF
many	TRBJ2-1	NA	TRBV3-1	TGTGCCAGCAGCACCTATAGTGAGCAGTTCTTC	CASSTYSEQFF
NA	TRBJ2-1	TRBD2	TRBV19	TGTGCCAGTGTTATAGCGGGCGGTGACTACAATGAGCAGTTCTTC	CASVIAGGDYNEQFF
many	TRBJ2-3	TRBD2	TRBV29-1	TGCAGCGTTGATAGCGGGAGGGCAGGAGATACGCAGTATTTT	CSVDSGRAGDTQYF
many	TRBJ2-3	NA	TRBV6-1	TGTGTCAGCAGTTCCTTGTCCTACTCTCGAGATACGCAGTATTTT	CVSSSLSYSRDTQYF
many	TRBJ1-3	NA	TRBV7-9	TGTGCCAGCAGCTTACAGGGAGACACCATATATTTT	CASSLQGDTIYF
NA	TRBJ1-5	TRBD1	TRBV20-1	TGCAGTGCTAGAGAGCCGGGACAGGGACCATTTTATAGCAATCAGTCCCAGCATTTT	CSAREPGQGPFYSNQSQHF
many	TRBJ1-2	NA	TRBV5-1	TGCGCCAGCACCCCCGGAGTCGGACGGGGCAACTATGGCTACACCTTC	CASTPGVGRGNYGYTF
many	TRBJ2-3	NA	TRBV29-1	TGCAGCGTTGAAATCAGGGAACGGGGCACAGATACGCAGTATTTT	CSVEIRERGTDTQYF
NA	TRBJ1-1	TRBD1	TRBV5-1	TGCGCCAGCAGCGTCCGGGACAGGGGAACTGAAGCTTTCTTT	CASSVRDRGTEAFF
many	TRBJ2-3	NA	TRBV11-1	TGTGCCAGCAGCTCCCTAGGGCAGGGGCGCACAGATACGCAGTATTTT	CASSSLGQGRTDTQYF
few	TRBJ2-7	NA	TRBV11-3	TGTGCCAGCAGCTTGGACACCTCCTACGAGCAGTACTTC	CASSLDTSYEQYF
NA	TRBJ2-3	NA	TRBV6-4	TGTGCCAGCAGTGTGCTTCCTGGACATGGACCCACAGATACGCAGTATTTT	CASSVLPGHGPTDTQYF
many	TRBJ1-5	TRBD1	TRBV6-1	TGTGCCAGCAGAACTAACAGGGGGGCAAGCAATCAGCCCCAGCATTTT	CASRTNRGASNQPQHF
many	TRBJ2-7	NA	TRBV2	TGTGCCAGCAGTGGATACGTCGCCTACGAGCAGTACTTC	CASSGYVAYEQYF
NA	TRBJ1-1	NA	TRBV6-1	TGTGCCAGCATCCTGGGGGCAGAGAACACTGAAGCTTTCTTT	CASILGAENTEAFF
many	TRBJ2-7	TRBD2	TRBV11-1	TGTGCCAGCAGCTCGGGGAGGGACTACGAGCAGTACTTC	CASSSGRDYEQYF
many	TRBJ2-1	TRBD1	TRBV6-4	TGTGCCAGCAGCCGGGACAGGGTAATGGGGAATGAGCAGTTCTTC	CASSRDRVMGNEQFF
many	TRBJ2-7	NA	TRBV20-1	TGCAGTGCTACCCAAGGCACAGGGAACGAGCAGTACTTC	CSATQGTGNEQYF
many	TRBJ1-2	NA	TRBV12-3/TRBV12-4	TGTGCCAGCGGCAATCCAGAAGGAAACTATGGCTACACCTTC	CASGNPEGNYGYTF
many	TRBJ1-5	NA	TRBV6-5	TGTGCCAGCAGTTACTCGAGTAGCCGCCTCAATCAGCCCCAGCATTTT	CASSYSSSRLNQPQHF
NA	TRBJ2-3	TRBD2	TRBV11-2	TGTGTCAGCAGATTAGGGAAAAGCGGGAGGGCCGGGGATACGCAGTATTTT	CVSRLGKSGRAGDTQYF
many	TRBJ2-1	TRBD2	TRBV19	TGTGCCAGTAGTATAGTCGGAAACGGGAGGGCCCTCTACAATGAGCAGTTCTTC	CASSIVGNGRALYNEQFF
many	TRBJ2-3	NA	TRBV19	TGTGCCAGTAGTATCTCGCGAGGCACAGATACGCAGTATTTT	CASSISRGTDTQYF
medium-sized	TRBJ2-7	TRBD1	TRBV27	TGTGCCAGCAGTTTAGGTTGGGACAGAAAATACGAGCAGTACTTC	CASSLGWDRKYEQYF
NA	TRBJ1-1	NA	TRBV20-1	TGCAGTGCTCCCTTGGGGGGCCTAGGCACTGAAGCTTTCTTT	CSAPLGGLGTEAFF
many	TRBJ2-2	NA	TRBV15	TGTGCCACCAGCAGGGGTGGGCAGACGAACACCGGGGAGCTGTTTTTT	CATSRGGQTNTGELFF
NA	TRBJ1-6	NA	TRBV6-2/TRBV6-3	TGTGCCAGCAGGCCAGCCCCCCGGGGCAAGTTGGACTATAATTCACCCCTCCACTTT	CASRPAPRGKLDYNSPLHF
NA	TRBJ2-1	TRBD2	TRBV15	TGTTCCACCAGCAGGGATCGCGGGAGCTCCTACAATGAGCAGTTCTTC	CSTSRDRGSSYNEQFF
many	TRBJ2-5	NA	TRBV19	TGTGCCAGTAGTAGTTCCCAAGAGACCCAGTACTTC	CASSSSQETQYF
many	TRBJ1-2	NA	TRBV20-1	TGCAGTGCTAGAGACCCCCAACGACTTGGCTACACCTTC	CSARDPQRLGYTF
NA	TRBJ1-1	NA	TRBV6-1	TGTGGCAGCAGTGAAATACAGCACACTGAAGCTTTCTTT	CGSSEIQHTEAFF
NA	TRBJ2-7	NA	TRBV6-2/TRBV6-3	TGTGCCAGCAGTTTGAAGGGTGTCCACGAGCAGTACTTC	CASSLKGVHEQYF
many	TRBJ2-5	TRBD2	TRBV12-3/TRBV12-4	TGTGCCAGCGGTTCTAGCGGGATGTCAGAGACCCAGTACTTC	CASGSSGMSETQYF
NA	TRBJ1-5	NA	TRBV20-1	TGCAGTGCTATGAAAACAGGGTTGATCAATCAGCCCCAGCATTTT	CSAMKTGLINQPQHF
many	TRBJ2-7	TRBD2	TRBV4-2	TGTGCCAGCAGCCAAGAGCTAGCGGGAAGCTACGAGCAGTACTTC	CASSQELAGSYEQYF
many	TRBJ1-2	NA	TRBV19	TGTGCCAGTAGTGCCCGAACTACAGGGTCGGATGGCTACACCTTC	CASSARTTGSDGYTF
many	TRBJ1-6	NA	TRBV7-3	TGTGCCAGCAGCTTAATAGGACAGTCGAATTCACCCCTCCACTTT	CASSLIGQSNSPLHF
once	TRBJ2-3	TRBD2	TRBV20-1	TGCAGTGCTAGGGGGGGACTACGTCGTGATACTCAGTATTTT	CSARGGLRRDTQYF
many	TRBJ2-7	NA	TRBV20-1	TGCAGTGCTAGAGGGAGGATGGGGTACGAGCAGTACTTC	CSARGRMGYEQYF
many	TRBJ1-6	TRBD1	TRBV5-1	TGCGCCAGCAGCTTGTACGACAGGGGGTCTAATAATTCACCCCTCCACTTT	CASSLYDRGSNNSPLHF
many	TRBJ2-1	TRBD1	TRBV11-1	TGTGCCAGCAGCCCATCTAGGGCAGGACAGGGATCCTACAATGAGCAGTTCTTC	CASSPSRAGQGSYNEQFF
many	TRBJ1-2	NA	TRBV9	TGTGCCAGCAGCGTAGGTCAAGACCACTATGGCTACACCTTC	CASSVGQDHYGYTF
many	TRBJ1-4	NA	TRBV3-1	TGTGCCAGCAGCCAGCGACTTAATGAAAAACTGTTTTTT	CASSQRLNEKLFF
many	TRBJ2-7	NA	TRBV12-3/TRBV12-4	TGTGCCAGCAGTTTAATGACCTACGAGCAGTACTTC	CASSLMTYEQYF
many	TRBJ1-1	TRBD1	TRBV7-9	TGTGCCAGCAGCTCGCCGGACAGGGTGGACACTGAAGCTTTCTTT	CASSSPDRVDTEAFF
many	TRBJ2-7	NA	TRBV2	TGTGCCAGCACCTACGTGGAGGGGGTTGGCGAGCAGTACTTC	CASTYVEGVGEQYF
NA	TRBJ1-1	NA	TRBV20-1	TGCAGTGCTATCAACCTCCCTCGGGGGGTTAAAGCTTTCTTT	CSAINLPRGVKAFF